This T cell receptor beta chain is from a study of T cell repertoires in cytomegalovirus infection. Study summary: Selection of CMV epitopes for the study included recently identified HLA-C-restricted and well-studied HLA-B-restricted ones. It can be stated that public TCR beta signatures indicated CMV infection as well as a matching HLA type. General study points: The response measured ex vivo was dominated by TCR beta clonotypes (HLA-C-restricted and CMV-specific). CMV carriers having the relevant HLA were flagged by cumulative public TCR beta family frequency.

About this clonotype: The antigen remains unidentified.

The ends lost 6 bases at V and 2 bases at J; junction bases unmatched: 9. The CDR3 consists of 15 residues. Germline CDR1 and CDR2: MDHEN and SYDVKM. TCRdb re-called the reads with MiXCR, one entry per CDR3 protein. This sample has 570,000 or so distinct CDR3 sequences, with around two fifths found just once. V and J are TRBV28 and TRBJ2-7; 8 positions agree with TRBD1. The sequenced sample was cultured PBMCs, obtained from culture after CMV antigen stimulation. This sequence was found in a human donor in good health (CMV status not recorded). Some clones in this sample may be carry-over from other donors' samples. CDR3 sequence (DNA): TGTGCCAGCAGAGACCTGACAGGGGCGGCCTACGAGCAGTACTTC. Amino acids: CASRDLTGAAYEQYF. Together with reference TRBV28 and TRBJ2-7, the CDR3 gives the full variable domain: DVKVTQSSRYLVKRTGEKVFLECVQDMDHENMFWYRQDPGLGLRLIYFSYDVKMKEKGDIPEGYSVSREKKERFSLILESASTNQTSMYLCASRDLTGAAYEQYFGPGTRLTVT.